The 27 T cell receptor beta chains below come from one sample, sequenced in a study of shared clonotypes between healthy human individuals. Profiled with immunoSEQ multiplex PCR; TCRdb holds only in-frame clones, not every one. The table records 800,000 or so clones, approximately 97% of them present only once. Naive CD8 cells lacked CD45RO, underwent positive selection for CCR7 and left out terminally differentiated effector memory CD45RA+ cells. The material sequenced was naive CD8+ T cells sorted from blood. The receptors come from a man aged 30-40 years in good health.

The J gene is TRBJ2-1, the V gene TRBV14; either TRBD1 or TRBD2 may supply D (5 bases each). The CDR3 totals 15 residues. Deletions cut 0 bases from V and 8 bases from J, with 14 bases between. Germline V gene sequence: CDR1 SGHDN, CDR2 FVKESK. The CDR3 loop is CASSQESEGYDEQFF. The CDR3 DNA sequence: TGTGCCAGCAGCCAAGAGTCTGAGGGGTACGATGAGCAGTTCTTC.

This clone was detected once. This chain joins TRBV9 and TRBJ2-5, with D perhaps assigned TRBD1 or TRBD2 (5 bases each). Germline lookup yields CDR1 SGDLS and CDR2 YYNGEE. The CDR3 spans 11 residues. V dropped 8 bases and J dropped 5 bases, with 10 bases sitting between them. CDR3 residues: CASGGRETQYF. Here the CDR3 DNA reads TGTGCCAGTGGGGGAAGGGAGACCCAGTACTTC.

The DNA for the CDR3 is TGTGCCAGCAGTGTAAGCAGGGGGCTTGAAGCTTTCTTT. It translates to CASSVSRGLEAFF. The chain recombines TRBV6-5 with TRBJ1-1, with 8 bases identical to TRBD1. Trimming took 5 bases from V and 7 from J; bases not matched to a gene: 6. The CDR3 has 13 residues. Germline V gives CDR1 MNHEY, CDR2 SVGAGI.

Only a few counts were recorded for this clone. The gene calls are TRBV7-8 and TRBJ1-5, with D hard to call. V was pared by 1 base and J by 0 bases, with 7 bases between. CDR3 length: 15 amino acids. Germline assignment: CDR1 SGHVS and CDR2 FQNEAQ. The CDR3 DNA reads as TGTGCCAGCAGCTTAGAAGGATCTAGCAATCAGCCCCAGCATTTT. Its protein is CASSLEGSSNQPQHF.

The chain combines TRBV7-9 with TRBJ2-1; D gene ambiguous. The V end lost 3 bases, the J end lost 2 bases, and 20 bases lay between the germline ends. Per the germline V gene, CDR1 is SEHNR and CDR2 is FQNEAQ (reference sequence). This CDR3 region has 18 residues. The CDR3 sequence is CASSFPRSGRNTYNEQFF. The CDR3, as DNA: TGTGCCAGCAGCTTCCCCCGGAGTGGGCGGAACACCTACAATGAGCAGTTCTTC.

Of note for this clone: The sample has other DNA sequences that encode this CDR3 too. The gene calls are TRBV11-2 and TRBJ1-5, with D possibly being TRBD1 (5 bases). The CDR3 extends over 14 amino acids. Trimming removed 4 bases from V and 1 base from J, with 8 bases in between. Germline V gene lookup returns CDR1 SGHAT and CDR2 FQNNGV. This CDR3 reads CASSSRDSNQPQHF. CDR3 nucleotides: TGTGCCAGCAGCTCCCGGGACAGCAATCAGCCCCAGCATTTT.

This chain uses TRBV6-6 with TRBJ2-7; TRBD1 matches at 7 bases. V lost 6 bases, J lost 4 bases, and 6 bases stayed unmatched. The CDR3 covers 13 residues. The germline gives CDR1 MNHNY, CDR2 SVGAGI (reference sequence). The CDR3 DNA reads as TGTGCCAGCAGCCAGACAGGGAAGTACGAGCAGTACTTC. Encoded protein: CASSQTGKYEQYF.

The chain joins TRBV6-6 to TRBJ2-2; D uncertain. V lost 5 bases, J lost 5 bases, and 9 bases lay in between. In germline, CDR1 is MNHNY, CDR2 SVGAGI (reference sequence). The CDR3 is 13 residues long. CDR3 residues: CASSNDLTGELFF. DNA of the CDR3: TGTGCCAGCAGTAACGACCTGACCGGGGAGCTGTTTTTT.

The rearrangement uses TRBV28 and TRBJ2-5; tentative D call: TRBD1 (5 bases). With 7 bases removed from V and 5 bases from J, the gap between germline ends came to 14 bases. This CDR3 spans 13 amino acids. Germline CDR1 and CDR2: MDHEN and SYDVKM. In nucleotides, the CDR3 is TGTGCCAGCAACCCGACAGTTGGGGAGACCCAGTACTTC. This codes for CASNPTVGETQYF.

The V call is TRBV11-2, the J call TRBJ2-7, with a possible D match to TRBD1 (6 bases). Looked up from germline, CDR1 is SGHAT and CDR2 is FQNNGV. Trimming left V 4 bases short and J 3 bases short, with 16 bases between. The CDR3 totals 15 residues. CDR3 bases: TGTGCCAGCAGCTCCGGGACAACTAGGGACTACGAGCAGTACTTC. The encoded protein is CASSSGTTRDYEQYF.

The chain has TRBV25-1 and TRBJ2-1; D possibly corresponds to TRBD2 (5 bases). V was trimmed by 3 bases and J by 5 bases, leaving 14 bases between them. Looked up from germline, CDR1 is MGHDK and CDR2 is SYGVNS. This CDR3 has 15 amino acids. Here the CDR3 DNA reads TGTGCCAGCAGTGACGACAACGGGAAGCACAATGAGCAGTTCTTC. This sequence encodes CASSDDNGKHNEQFF.

The V call is TRBV11-2, the J call TRBJ2-7, with D perhaps being TRBD1 or TRBD2 (5 bases each). CDR1 is SGHAT and CDR2 is FQNNGV in the germline V gene. The CDR3 contains 14 residues. Trimming pared 5 bases from V and 3 bases from J, leaving 14 bases between. CDR3 loop: CASSPRGVNYEQYF. Here the CDR3 DNA reads TGTGCCAGCAGCCCTAGAGGGGTAAACTACGAGCAGTACTTC.

V is TRBV7-9 and J is TRBJ2-1; a possible D gene is TRBD1 (5 bases). V lost 2 bases and J lost 5, with 7 bases in between. The CDR3 runs 13 residues. The V gene's germline CDR1 is SEHNR and CDR2 FQNEAQ (reference sequence). The CDR3 DNA is TGTGCCAGCAGCTTATGGGGCGACAATGAGCAGTTCTTC. The encoded protein is CASSLWGDNEQFF.

In nucleotides, the CDR3 is TGTGCCAGCAGTTTAGGTAGCGGGAGGCTCTCCGAGCAGTACTTC. This codes for CASSLGSGRLSEQYF. The V call is TRBV27, the J call TRBJ2-7, with 10 bases matching TRBD2. The CDR3 is 15 amino acids. V was clipped by 2 bases and J by 6 bases; unmatched bases: 7. Germline V gene data show CDR1 as MNHEY and CDR2 as SMNVEV (reference sequence).

The chain has TRBV14 and TRBJ1-2; 8 nucleotides match TRBD1. Germline V CDR1 and CDR2: SGHDN, FVKESK. This CDR3 is built from 12 residues. The V segment lost 7 bases and the J segment 6 bases; nucleotides outside the gene matches: 4. The CDR3 sequence: CASNAGGNGYTF. The CDR3 DNA reads TGTGCCAGCAATGCAGGGGGCAATGGCTACACCTTC.

This chain uses TRBV18 with TRBJ1-2; 9 nucleotides agree with TRBD1. The germline gives CDR1 KGHSH, CDR2 LQKENI. The CDR3 is made up of 17 amino acids. The V and J ends lost 3 bases and 2 bases, in that order; junction bases with no gene match: 10. The CDR3: CASSPPGQGPGNYGYTF. The CDR3 DNA is TGTGCCAGCTCACCCCCGGGACAGGGCCCTGGCAACTATGGCTACACCTTC.

The rearrangement joins TRBV2 to TRBJ1-1; D gene uncertain. The germline gives CDR1 SNHLY, CDR2 FYNNEI. V was trimmed by 3 bases and J by 8 bases, leaving 13 bases between them. The CDR3 sequence is 13 residues long. The CDR3 nucleotides read TGTGCCAGCAGTGATGGCGCGTCGGGAGAAGCTTTCTTT. This codes for CASSDGASGEAFF.

This sequence joins TRBV9 and TRBJ2-1, with a tentative D call TRBD1 (5 bases). The length of the CDR3 is 16 residues. Looked up from germline, CDR1 is SGDLS and CDR2 is YYNGEE. V lost 0 bases to trimming and J lost 5 bases, with 15 bases between them. The CDR3: CASSVGHRTLDNEQFF. The CDR3 coding sequence is TGTGCCAGCAGCGTAGGCCACCGGACATTGGACAATGAGCAGTTCTTC. Complete variable domain (other parts from reference TRBV9 and TRBJ2-1): DSGVTQTPKHLITATGQRVTLRCSPRSGDLSVYWYQQSLDQGLQFLIQYYNGEERAKGNILERFSAQQFPDLHSELNLSSLELGDSALYFCASSVGHRTLDNEQFFGPGTRLTVL.

The chain uses TRBV27 and TRBJ2-1; either TRBD1 or TRBD2 may fit D (5 bases each). Germline V gene data show CDR1 as MNHEY and CDR2 as SMNVEV (reference sequence). Deletions cut 5 bases from V and 6 bases from J, with 14 bases between. The CDR3 covers 14 residues. CDR3 sequence reads: CASSGTKRGNEQFF. In nucleotides, the CDR3 is TGTGCCAGCAGTGGGACGAAGAGGGGCAATGAGCAGTTCTTC.

The V call is TRBV7-9, the J call TRBJ2-7; no reliable D call. The CDR3 has 15 amino acids. V gave up 4 bases and J gave up 4 bases, with 17 bases separating them. Per the germline V gene, CDR1 is SEHNR and CDR2 is FQNEAQ (reference sequence). The DNA for the CDR3 is TGTGCCAGCAGCTCCGCACACCTTAAATTATACGAGCAGTACTTC. As protein: CASSSAHLKLYEQYF.

The chain has TRBV7-9 and TRBJ2-5; 9 bases fit TRBD1. With V trimmed by 8 bases and J by 0 bases, 4 bases remained unmatched. This CDR3 is built from 14 residues. CDR1 SEHNR and CDR2 FQNEAQ come from the germline V gene (reference sequence). CDR3 region: CASGDRGYQETQYF. The CDR3, as DNA: TGTGCCAGCGGTGACAGGGGGTACCAAGAGACCCAGTACTTC.

This clone has just one count. The chain carries TRBV18 and TRBJ2-7, with 7 bases aligning to TRBD2. Germline CDR1 reads KGHSH; CDR2 reads LQKENI. The ends lost 0 bases at V and 2 bases at J; junction bases unmatched: 4. The CDR3 length is 15 residues. The CDR3 DNA reads TGTGCCAGCTCACCACCAAGCGGGGCTACCTACGAGCAGTACTTC. This codes for CASSPPSGATYEQYF.

V gene TRBV19 combines with J gene TRBJ2-7; D is perhaps TRBD1 (6 bases). The CDR3 consists of 15 residues. Deletions cut 5 bases from V and 4 bases from J, with 18 bases between. Germline V lookup: CDR1 LNHDA, CDR2 SQIVND (reference sequence). CDR3 sequence (DNA): TGTGCCAGTAGTGCCCCTCCGACAGGCCAATACGAGCAGTACTTC. Amino acids: CASSAPPTGQYEQYF.

The CDR3 spells CASSYQTGGVDEQYF. As DNA, the CDR3 is TGTGCCAGCAGTTACCAAACAGGGGGCGTCGACGAGCAGTACTTC. The chain is built from TRBV27 and TRBJ2-7, with TRBD1 identical over 9 bases. The germline V gene encodes CDR1 MNHEY and CDR2 SMNVEV (reference sequence). The CDR3 covers 15 residues. V lost 4 bases to trimming and J lost 5 bases; unmatched junction nucleotides: 9.

The table lists this clone with a count of one. This chain joins TRBV7-2 and TRBJ1-5; 11 nucleotides line up with TRBD1. The J segment lost 4 bases and the V segment lost 3 bases, leaving 2 bases of the junction unmatched. Germline CDR1 SGHTA, CDR2 FQGNSA. The CDR3 is 15 residues long. The CDR3 DNA is TGTGCCAGCAGCTTCGGGACAGGGGGTAATCAGCCCCAGCATTTT. Translated: CASSFGTGGNQPQHF.

The V gene is TRBV10-3, the J gene TRBJ2-7, with TRBD1 matching over 9 bases. CDR1 and CDR2 from the germline V gene are ENHRY and SYGVKD. J lost 4 bases, V lost 10 bases, and 8 bases had no gene match. The CDR3 extends over 13 amino acids. For the CDR3, the DNA is TGTGCCACCGGGGACAGGGTAGGGTACGAGCAGTACTTC. This gives the protein CATGDRVGYEQYF.

The CDR3 loop is CASSQDSSSYEQYF. CDR3 nucleotide sequence: TGTGCCAGCAGCCAAGACAGCTCCTCCTACGAGCAGTACTTC. The genes are TRBV27 and TRBJ2-7, with D perhaps matching TRBD1 (5 bases). Germline V lookup: CDR1 MNHEY, CDR2 SMNVEV (reference sequence). This CDR3 is built from 14 residues. Trimming cost V 6 bases and J 0 bases, with 12 bases left between them.